The rows below give T cell receptor beta chains drawn from one sample of a study of T cells in Graves' hyperthyroidism and ophthalmopathy. TCRdb reanalysed the multiplex PCR reads using MiXCR and keeps one entry per CDR3 protein. The sample carries approximately 700,000 distinct CDR3 sequences, about 15% recorded once. Sequenced sample: blood. These receptors all stem from a man aged 18-30 years with Graves' hyperthyroidism. The CDR3 runs from the conserved cysteine through the conserved F or W. The order of the fields is clone size, D gene, J gene, V gene, CDR3 length, CDR3 protein, CDR3 DNA. A D gene is named only where the DNA matches it firmly. Part of the rows lack a size; the others show once, few, many or a class for expanded clones.

abundance: many
d_gene: .
j_gene: TRBJ2-1
v_gene: TRBV6-1
len: 17
CDR3aa: CASRRYWVSEPYNEQFF
CDR3nt: TGTGCCAGCAGAAGATATTGGGTCTCAGAACCCTACAATGAGCAGTTCTTC

abundance: few
d_gene: .
j_gene: TRBJ2-5
v_gene: TRBV6-2/TRBV6-3
len: 15
CDR3aa: CASSYAPTGQETQYF
CDR3nt: TGTGCCAGCAGTTACGCCCCCACAGGGCAAGAGACCCAGTACTTC

abundance: many
d_gene: .
j_gene: TRBJ1-1
v_gene: TRBV11-2
len: 13
CDR3aa: CASSLDMNTEAFF
CDR3nt: TGTGCCAGCAGCTTAGATATGAACACTGAAGCTTTCTTT

abundance: .
d_gene: TRBD2
j_gene: TRBJ2-1
v_gene: TRBV7-9
len: 17
CDR3aa: CASSLFGLAGGGNEQFF
CDR3nt: TGTGCCAGCAGCTTATTCGGGCTAGCGGGAGGTGGAAATGAGCAGTTCTTC

abundance: .
d_gene: TRBD1
j_gene: TRBJ2-5
v_gene: TRBV27
len: 14
CDR3aa: CATARDRARETQYF
CDR3nt: TGTGCCACCGCCCGGGACAGGGCCCGGGAGACCCAGTACTTC

abundance: .
d_gene: TRBD1
j_gene: TRBJ2-7
v_gene: TRBV10-3
len: 13
CDR3aa: CAISEDRGYEQYF
CDR3nt: TGTGCCATCAGTGAAGACAGGGGCTACGAGCAGTACTTC

abundance: many
d_gene: TRBD1
j_gene: TRBJ2-7
v_gene: TRBV27
len: 16
CDR3aa: CASSFRPPGQGGEQYF
CDR3nt: TGTGCCAGCAGTTTCCGACCTCCGGGACAGGGGGGCGAGCAGTACTTC

abundance: few
d_gene: .
j_gene: TRBJ2-4
v_gene: TRBV28
len: 19
CDR3aa: CASSPTSARGRSAKNIQYF
CDR3nt: TGTGCCAGCAGTCCAACATCCGCGAGGGGCCGTTCGGCCAAAAACATTCAGTACTTC

abundance: few
d_gene: .
j_gene: TRBJ2-3
v_gene: TRBV2
len: 14
CDR3aa: CASRRRVLVDTQYF
CDR3nt: TGTGCCAGCAGACGACGTGTATTAGTAGATACGCAGTATTTT

abundance: many
d_gene: .
j_gene: TRBJ1-6
v_gene: TRBV6-6
len: 16
CDR3aa: CASSYISSGGSSPLHF
CDR3nt: TGTGCCAGCAGTTACATCTCGTCCGGAGGAAGTTCACCCCTCCACTTT

abundance: few
d_gene: TRBD1
j_gene: TRBJ2-7
v_gene: TRBV7-9
len: 16
CDR3aa: CASSLRGTGGPYEQYF
CDR3nt: TGTGCCAGCAGCTTAAGAGGGACAGGGGGCCCGTACGAGCAGTACTTC

abundance: many
d_gene: .
j_gene: TRBJ2-1
v_gene: TRBV3-1
len: 12
CDR3aa: CASSLAPGEQFF
CDR3nt: TGTGCCAGCAGCCTGGCCCCCGGTGAGCAGTTCTTC

abundance: many
d_gene: TRBD2
j_gene: TRBJ2-1
v_gene: TRBV20-1
len: 11
CDR3aa: CSASRREGQFF
CDR3nt: TGCAGTGCTAGTCGGCGGGAGGGGCAGTTCTTC

abundance: .
d_gene: TRBD1
j_gene: TRBJ2-7
v_gene: TRBV20-1
len: 15
CDR3aa: CGARDLGTGGYEQYF
CDR3nt: TGCGGTGCTAGAGATCTAGGGACAGGAGGCTACGAGCAGTACTTC

abundance: many
d_gene: TRBD1
j_gene: TRBJ2-7
v_gene: TRBV28
len: 14
CDR3aa: CASSPTGSAYEQYF
CDR3nt: TGTGCCAGCAGTCCGACAGGGTCGGCCTACGAGCAGTACTTC

abundance: .
d_gene: TRBD1
j_gene: TRBJ1-6
v_gene: TRBV10-3
len: 15
CDR3aa: CAISDRGGSDSPLHF
CDR3nt: TGTGCCATTTCTGACAGGGGCGGTTCGGATTCACCCCTCCACTTT

abundance: .
d_gene: TRBD1
j_gene: TRBJ1-4
v_gene: TRBV15
len: 13
CDR3aa: CATGQGGYEKLFF
CDR3nt: TGTGCCACCGGGCAGGGGGGGTATGAAAAACTGTTTTTT

abundance: .
d_gene: .
j_gene: TRBJ2-3
v_gene: TRBV27
len: 20
CDR3aa: CASRASRIPTAGLSTDTQYF
CDR3nt: TGTGCCAGCAGAGCAAGCAGAATCCCGACTGCGGGGCTTAGCACAGATACGCAGTATTTT

abundance: .
d_gene: .
j_gene: TRBJ2-7
v_gene: TRBV10-3
len: 13
CDR3aa: CAITGTLEYEQYF
CDR3nt: TGTGCCATCACCGGGACTCTCGAGTACGAGCAGTACTTC

abundance: .
d_gene: .
j_gene: TRBJ2-2
v_gene: TRBV3-1
len: 13
CDR3aa: CASSQDPSGELFF
CDR3nt: TGTGCCAGCAGCCAAGATCCCAGCGGGGAGCTGTTTTTT

abundance: .
d_gene: .
j_gene: TRBJ2-1
v_gene: TRBV6-2/TRBV6-3
len: 13
CDR3aa: CASSYSSPLEQFF
CDR3nt: TGTGCCAGCAGTTACTCGAGCCCACTTGAGCAGTTCTTC

abundance: many
d_gene: TRBD2
j_gene: TRBJ2-7
v_gene: TRBV12-3/TRBV12-4
len: 19
CDR3aa: CASSPLGLAGGKSSYEQYF
CDR3nt: TGTGCCAGCAGTCCCCTAGGGCTAGCGGGAGGGAAAAGCTCCTACGAGCAGTACTTC

abundance: .
d_gene: .
j_gene: TRBJ2-1
v_gene: TRBV29-1
len: 10
CDR3aa: CSAGTGEQFF
CDR3nt: TGCAGCGCTGGGACGGGAGAGCAGTTCTTC

abundance: few
d_gene: .
j_gene: TRBJ1-1
v_gene: TRBV5-4
len: 14
CDR3aa: CASSRSTGRAEAFF
CDR3nt: TGTGCCAGCAGCCGTTCCACGGGCCGGGCTGAAGCTTTCTTT

abundance: many
d_gene: TRBD2
j_gene: TRBJ2-3
v_gene: TRBV6-1
len: 16
CDR3aa: CASSDSLAGRTHTQYF
CDR3nt: TGTGCCAGCAGTGACTCCTTAGCGGGGCGCACACATACGCAGTATTTT

abundance: many
d_gene: TRBD2
j_gene: TRBJ2-7
v_gene: TRBV12-3/TRBV12-4
len: 15
CDR3aa: CASSLAGVPMDEQYF
CDR3nt: TGTGCCAGCAGTCTAGCGGGAGTCCCTATGGACGAGCAGTACTTC

abundance: .
d_gene: .
j_gene: TRBJ1-2
v_gene: TRBV28
len: 14
CDR3aa: CASSFLGRNYGYTF
CDR3nt: TGTGCCAGCAGTTTCCTTGGCAGAAACTATGGCTACACCTTC

abundance: .
d_gene: .
j_gene: TRBJ1-2
v_gene: TRBV12-5
len: 15
CDR3aa: CASGLVPETVYGYTF
CDR3nt: TGTGCTAGTGGTTTGGTACCGGAGACAGTCTATGGCTACACCTTC

abundance: few
d_gene: .
j_gene: TRBJ2-5
v_gene: TRBV6-1
len: 15
CDR3aa: CASMLRFNFRETQYF
CDR3nt: TGTGCCAGCATGTTGAGGTTCAACTTTCGGGAGACCCAGTACTTC

abundance: few
d_gene: .
j_gene: TRBJ1-5
v_gene: TRBV28
len: 15
CDR3aa: CASSFRDGLGQPQHF
CDR3nt: TGTGCCAGCAGTTTCCGGGACGGGTTGGGTCAGCCCCAGCATTTT

abundance: many
d_gene: .
j_gene: TRBJ2-1
v_gene: TRBV28
len: 14
CDR3aa: CASSLVAVYNEQFF
CDR3nt: TGTGCCAGCAGTTTAGTAGCGGTCTACAATGAGCAGTTCTTC

abundance: .
d_gene: .
j_gene: TRBJ1-1
v_gene: TRBV4-1
len: 16
CDR3aa: CASSQAAGTLNTEAFF
CDR3nt: TGCGCCAGCAGCCAAGCCGCCGGGACACTGAACACTGAAGCTTTCTTT

abundance: many
d_gene: .
j_gene: TRBJ1-2
v_gene: TRBV29-1
len: 14
CDR3aa: CSVAAVQGPYGYTF
CDR3nt: TGCAGCGTTGCCGCGGTCCAGGGTCCCTATGGCTACACCTTC

abundance: few
d_gene: TRBD2
j_gene: TRBJ2-5
v_gene: TRBV4-2
len: 16
CDR3aa: CASSQGRASGEETQYF
CDR3nt: TGTGCCAGCAGCCAAGGGAGGGCTAGCGGAGAAGAGACCCAGTACTTC

abundance: .
d_gene: TRBD1
j_gene: TRBJ2-3
v_gene: TRBV30
len: 16
CDR3aa: CAWIRLQGPGTDTQYF
CDR3nt: TGTGCCTGGATTCGACTACAGGGGCCTGGCACAGATACGCAGTATTTT

abundance: many
d_gene: .
j_gene: TRBJ2-3
v_gene: TRBV3-1
len: 12
CDR3aa: CASSQDWFVKYF
CDR3nt: TGTGCCAGCAGCCAAGATTGGTTTGTCAAGTATTTT

abundance: few
d_gene: .
j_gene: TRBJ2-7
v_gene: TRBV19
len: 15
CDR3aa: CASSLDPRSSYEQYF
CDR3nt: TGTGCCAGTAGTCTCGACCCCAGGAGCTCCTACGAGCAGTACTTC

abundance: many
d_gene: .
j_gene: TRBJ2-2
v_gene: TRBV28
len: 12
CDR3aa: CASNRVTGELFF
CDR3nt: TGTGCCAGCAACCGGGTCACCGGGGAGCTGTTTTTT

abundance: .
d_gene: .
j_gene: TRBJ2-1
v_gene: TRBV20-1
len: 13
CDR3aa: CSALGTAYNEQFF
CDR3nt: TGCAGTGCTCTCGGGACTGCTTACAATGAGCAGTTCTTC

abundance: many
d_gene: .
j_gene: TRBJ2-3
v_gene: TRBV2
len: 14
CDR3aa: CASSDYGRDDTQYF
CDR3nt: TGTGCCAGCAGTGATTATGGCAGGGATGATACGCAGTATTTT

abundance: .
d_gene: .
j_gene: TRBJ2-2
v_gene: TRBV11-1
len: 14
CDR3aa: CASSLNPVSGELFF
CDR3nt: TGTGCCAGCAGCTTAAATCCGGTATCCGGGGAGCTGTTTTTT

abundance: .
d_gene: .
j_gene: TRBJ2-7
v_gene: TRBV5-8
len: 12
CDR3aa: CASSRATREQYF
CDR3nt: TGTGCCAGCAGCCGGGCAACGAGGGAGCAGTACTTC

abundance: few
d_gene: TRBD2
j_gene: TRBJ2-7
v_gene: TRBV9
len: 15
CDR3aa: CASSPSSGAVYEQYF
CDR3nt: TGTGCCAGCAGCCCCTCTAGCGGAGCAGTCTACGAGCAGTACTTC

abundance: many
d_gene: TRBD2
j_gene: TRBJ2-1
v_gene: TRBV20-1
len: 16
CDR3aa: CSAGILAPSSYNEQFF
CDR3nt: TGCAGTGCTGGGATACTAGCGCCTAGCTCCTACAATGAGCAGTTCTTC

abundance: many
d_gene: .
j_gene: TRBJ2-7
v_gene: TRBV6-2/TRBV6-3
len: 15
CDR3aa: CASSYSVRGPNEQYF
CDR3nt: TGTGCCAGCAGTTACTCGGTTCGGGGGCCCAACGAGCAGTACTTC

abundance: few
d_gene: .
j_gene: TRBJ2-1
v_gene: TRBV24-1
len: 12
CDR3aa: CATSAGRTEQFF
CDR3nt: TGTGCCACCAGTGCTGGGCGCACTGAGCAGTTCTTC